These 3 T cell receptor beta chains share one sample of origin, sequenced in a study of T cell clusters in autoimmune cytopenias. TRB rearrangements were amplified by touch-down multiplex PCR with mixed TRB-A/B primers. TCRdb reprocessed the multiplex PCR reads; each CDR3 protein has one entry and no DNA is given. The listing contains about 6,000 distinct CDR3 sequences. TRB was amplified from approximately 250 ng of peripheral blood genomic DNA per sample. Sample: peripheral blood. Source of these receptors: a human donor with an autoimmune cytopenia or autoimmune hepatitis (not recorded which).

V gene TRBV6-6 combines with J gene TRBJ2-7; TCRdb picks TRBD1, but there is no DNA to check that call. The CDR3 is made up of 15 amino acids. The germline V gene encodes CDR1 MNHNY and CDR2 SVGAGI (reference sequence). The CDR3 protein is CAILTPGGRSYEQYF.

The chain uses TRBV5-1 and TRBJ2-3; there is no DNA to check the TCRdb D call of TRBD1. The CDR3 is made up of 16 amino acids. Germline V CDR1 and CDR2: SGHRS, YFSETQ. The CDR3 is CASSPSTGPYTDTQYF.

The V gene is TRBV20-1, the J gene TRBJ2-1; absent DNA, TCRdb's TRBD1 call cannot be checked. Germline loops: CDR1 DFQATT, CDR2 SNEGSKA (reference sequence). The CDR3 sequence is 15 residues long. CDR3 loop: CSARQGVHLNNEQFF.